The clone carrying this T cell receptor (beta chain) was counted a few times. Its antigen is unknown. The data belong to a study of T cells after yellow fever vaccination. Template switching by 5'RACE produced TCR cDNA, adding a universal primer site and UMIs. Each CDR3 protein is one row after TCRdb ran MiXCR on the 5' RACE reads. The table has 100,000 to 150,000 distinct CDR3 sequences, approximately 14% seen once. Overall study results and limits: Just a small share of clonotypes turned up in the CD4 compartment as well as the CD8 compartment.

With 1 base removed from V and 2 bases from J, the gap between germline ends came to 8 bases. CDR3 length: 14 amino acids. The sequences come from CD8+ T cells sorted from PBMCs, collected 5 days after the yellow fever booster vaccination. The clonotype comes from a man younger than 35 who received the YFV17D yellow fever vaccine. The chain has TRBV12-3 or TRBV12-4 and TRBJ2-5; D possibly corresponds to TRBD1 (5 bases). The DNA for the CDR3 is TGTGCCAGCAGTTTAGAGGGGTTTCAAGAGACCCAGTACTTC. It encodes CASSLEGFQETQYF.